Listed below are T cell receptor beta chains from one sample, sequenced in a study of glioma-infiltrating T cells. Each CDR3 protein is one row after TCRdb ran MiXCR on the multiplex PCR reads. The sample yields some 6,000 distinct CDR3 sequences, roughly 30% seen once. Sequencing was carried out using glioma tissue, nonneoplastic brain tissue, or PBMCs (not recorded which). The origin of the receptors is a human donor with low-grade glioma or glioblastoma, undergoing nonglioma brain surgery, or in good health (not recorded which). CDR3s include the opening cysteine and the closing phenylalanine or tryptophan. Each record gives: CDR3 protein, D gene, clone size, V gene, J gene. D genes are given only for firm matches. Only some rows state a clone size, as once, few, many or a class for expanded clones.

cdr3_aa: CATTRGPNYGYTF
d_call: .
clone_size: large
v_call: TRBV6-1
j_call: TRBJ1-2

cdr3_aa: CASSWQDNGIGAFF
d_call: .
clone_size: large
v_call: TRBV27
j_call: TRBJ1-1

cdr3_aa: CASSFPGTSFNQPQHF
d_call: .
clone_size: .
v_call: TRBV6-2/TRBV6-3
j_call: TRBJ1-5

cdr3_aa: CASPLSWGLQETQYF
d_call: .
clone_size: once
v_call: TRBV11-2
j_call: TRBJ2-5

cdr3_aa: CASSLAGSSYEQYF
d_call: .
clone_size: medium-sized
v_call: TRBV28
j_call: TRBJ2-7

cdr3_aa: CAISELTRGRNEQYF
d_call: .
clone_size: many
v_call: TRBV10-3
j_call: TRBJ2-7

cdr3_aa: CASSHDRRNTEAFF
d_call: .
clone_size: many
v_call: TRBV5-1
j_call: TRBJ1-1

cdr3_aa: CASAFLDKGQHEQFF
d_call: .
clone_size: many
v_call: TRBV12-5
j_call: TRBJ2-1

cdr3_aa: CASSPRLAASNEQFF
d_call: TRBD2
clone_size: many
v_call: TRBV12-3/TRBV12-4
j_call: TRBJ2-1

cdr3_aa: CASILQAGNTEAFF
d_call: .
clone_size: .
v_call: TRBV12-3/TRBV12-4
j_call: TRBJ1-1

cdr3_aa: CASNPSGGETQYF
d_call: TRBD2
clone_size: .
v_call: TRBV6-1
j_call: TRBJ2-5

cdr3_aa: CASSLVRFSGTDTQYF
d_call: .
clone_size: many
v_call: TRBV7-2
j_call: TRBJ2-3

cdr3_aa: CSTSSGSEQFF
d_call: .
clone_size: .
v_call: TRBV29-1
j_call: TRBJ2-1

cdr3_aa: CASSAPDGIETQYF
d_call: .
clone_size: medium-sized
v_call: TRBV28
j_call: TRBJ2-5

cdr3_aa: CASSQDGTSGYNEQFF
d_call: TRBD2
clone_size: many
v_call: TRBV4-3
j_call: TRBJ2-1

cdr3_aa: CASTVGAVANTGELFF
d_call: .
clone_size: many
v_call: TRBV7-9
j_call: TRBJ2-2

cdr3_aa: CASSLRRGGEEQLF
d_call: TRBD2
clone_size: .
v_call: TRBV7-6
j_call: TRBJ2-1

cdr3_aa: CPPSVLAGAAYNEQFF
d_call: TRBD2
clone_size: .
v_call: TRBV28
j_call: TRBJ2-1

cdr3_aa: CASRSQGAYNEQFF
d_call: TRBD1
clone_size: many
v_call: TRBV7-2
j_call: TRBJ2-1

cdr3_aa: CASSLLGVKDTEAFF
d_call: .
clone_size: large
v_call: TRBV27
j_call: TRBJ1-1

cdr3_aa: CASSLVGGTFYNSPLHF
d_call: TRBD1
clone_size: many
v_call: TRBV7-2
j_call: TRBJ1-6

cdr3_aa: CASSQEQSYGYTF
d_call: .
clone_size: medium-sized
v_call: TRBV28
j_call: TRBJ1-2

cdr3_aa: CSARATSGRATIPGPPYF
d_call: TRBD2
clone_size: .
v_call: TRBV20-1
j_call: TRBJ2-5

cdr3_aa: CATSRGRLTGNEQFF
d_call: .
clone_size: medium-sized
v_call: TRBV15
j_call: TRBJ2-1

cdr3_aa: CSSRTAGRKPLF
d_call: .
clone_size: .
v_call: TRBV6-2/TRBV6-3
j_call: TRBJ1-1

cdr3_aa: CASSKVSGRVYEQYF
d_call: TRBD2
clone_size: .
v_call: TRBV27
j_call: TRBJ2-7

cdr3_aa: CASSLYLQGEETQYF
d_call: .
clone_size: many
v_call: TRBV12-3/TRBV12-4
j_call: TRBJ2-3

cdr3_aa: CATANPLQETQYF
d_call: .
clone_size: many
v_call: TRBV24-1
j_call: TRBJ2-5

cdr3_aa: CASSFGTSHNEQFF
d_call: TRBD2
clone_size: many
v_call: TRBV7-2
j_call: TRBJ2-1

cdr3_aa: CVSSPSAVSYNEQFF
d_call: .
clone_size: .
v_call: TRBV12-3/TRBV12-4
j_call: TRBJ2-1

cdr3_aa: CASSAPGAVWRFF
d_call: .
clone_size: medium-sized
v_call: TRBV25-1
j_call: TRBJ2-1

cdr3_aa: CSARVRRFHEQYF
d_call: .
clone_size: many
v_call: TRBV20-1
j_call: TRBJ2-7

cdr3_aa: CASSQETRIYGYTF
d_call: .
clone_size: many
v_call: TRBV3-1
j_call: TRBJ1-2

cdr3_aa: CASSSSTQGYTEAFF
d_call: .
clone_size: medium-sized
v_call: TRBV6-1
j_call: TRBJ1-1

cdr3_aa: CASRAQGNQPQHF
d_call: .
clone_size: .
v_call: TRBV28
j_call: TRBJ1-5

cdr3_aa: CASSLRAESYEQYF
d_call: .
clone_size: .
v_call: TRBV19
j_call: TRBJ2-7

cdr3_aa: CASSNSGGQPQHF
d_call: .
clone_size: many
v_call: TRBV19
j_call: TRBJ1-5

cdr3_aa: CASSFDRLGALEYYGYTF
d_call: .
clone_size: many
v_call: TRBV7-9
j_call: TRBJ1-2

cdr3_aa: CATNVGGLAGVKAQYF
d_call: TRBD2
clone_size: many
v_call: TRBV10-3
j_call: TRBJ2-3

cdr3_aa: CASSLGGRGMNTEAFF
d_call: .
clone_size: medium-sized
v_call: TRBV7-2
j_call: TRBJ1-1

cdr3_aa: CASSLPGTGVPKAFF
d_call: TRBD1
clone_size: many
v_call: TRBV3-1
j_call: TRBJ1-1

cdr3_aa: CASSVEGRGYEQYF
d_call: .
clone_size: .
v_call: TRBV9
j_call: TRBJ2-7

cdr3_aa: CASSLGAGVGNTIYF
d_call: .
clone_size: .
v_call: TRBV12-3/TRBV12-4
j_call: TRBJ1-3

cdr3_aa: CASTGGETQYF
d_call: .
clone_size: large
v_call: TRBV6-1
j_call: TRBJ2-5

cdr3_aa: CTSSLREAGYNEQFF
d_call: TRBD2
clone_size: few
v_call: TRBV7-9
j_call: TRBJ2-1

cdr3_aa: CASSLTTGGSYNEQFF
d_call: TRBD1
clone_size: many
v_call: TRBV28
j_call: TRBJ2-1

cdr3_aa: CSAPHLAVEDNEQFF
d_call: .
clone_size: .
v_call: TRBV20-1
j_call: TRBJ2-1

cdr3_aa: CASSLAGNEQYF
d_call: TRBD2
clone_size: medium-sized
v_call: TRBV28
j_call: TRBJ2-7

cdr3_aa: CSARDGARGAGELFF
d_call: .
clone_size: few
v_call: TRBV20-1
j_call: TRBJ2-2

cdr3_aa: CASSLGRRDTEAFF
d_call: .
clone_size: medium-sized
v_call: TRBV7-2
j_call: TRBJ1-1

cdr3_aa: CAGSNPGQGPPPQPF
d_call: TRBD1
clone_size: .
v_call: TRBV28
j_call: TRBJ1-5

cdr3_aa: CASSIGRDEQYF
d_call: .
clone_size: many
v_call: TRBV19
j_call: TRBJ2-7

cdr3_aa: CSAGTGRGDTEAFF
d_call: TRBD1
clone_size: large
v_call: TRBV20-1
j_call: TRBJ1-1

cdr3_aa: CASSPTASGANVLTF
d_call: .
clone_size: large
v_call: TRBV6-2/TRBV6-3
j_call: TRBJ2-6

cdr3_aa: CASSRLAGEGEQYF
d_call: TRBD2
clone_size: many
v_call: TRBV3-1
j_call: TRBJ2-7

cdr3_aa: CASSPRTSYSYEQFF
d_call: TRBD2
clone_size: .
v_call: TRBV6-5
j_call: TRBJ2-1